This T cell receptor beta chain was profiled in a study of blood T cell repertoires in COVID-19. This clone was counted once. Sequenced by immunoSEQ multiplex PCR; TCRdb stores in-frame clones only, minus some. This sample has 150,000 to 200,000 clones, with more than 90% found just once. This clonotype was sampled from a man aged 60-69 years with active or convalescent COVID-19. Source material: peripheral blood.

For the CDR3, the DNA is TGTGCCAGCTCACCAGGCTGGGAGGAGAGCTACACCTTC. Its translation: CASSPGWEESYTF. The chain is built from TRBV18 and TRBJ1-2; D is undetermined. CDR3 length equals 13 residues. Germline loops: CDR1 KGHSH, CDR2 LQKENI. Trimming left V 2 bases short and J 9 bases short, with 13 bases between.